This TCR beta chain stems from a study of blood T cell repertoires in COVID-19. As for the study in general: Acute and convalescent COVID-19 specimens originated in the United States, Italy and Spain. PBMCs, B-cell-depleted T cells, or T cells were the source of the cDNA or gDNA that made up the material.

Authors' analysis steps: For nucleated cells, counts were estimated from reference gene primer amplification. The assay was immunoSEQ multiplex PCR, and TCRdb's table has in-frame clones only and misses some. That table is the source of V, J and clone size, and D and trimming were worked out from the DNA. The data contain under 150,000 clones, 88% of them singletons. The CDR3 has 14 amino acids. V gave up 7 bases and J gave up 4 bases; unmatched junction bases: 9. Germline-derived CDR1 and CDR2 are SQVTM and ANQGSEA. This chain joins TRBV29-1 and TRBJ2-7, with 11 bases fitting TRBD1. The source material was peripheral blood. The sequence derives from a man in his 70s with active COVID-19. CDR3 amino acids: CSAGTGGSRYEQYF. CDR3 DNA sequence: TGCAGCGCTGGGACAGGGGGTTCTAGATACGAGCAGTACTTC.